The clone carrying this TCR beta chain has a handful of counts. Germline V lookup: CDR1 LGHNT, CDR2 FRNRAP. The V segment lost 3 bases and the J segment 8 bases; nucleotides outside the gene matches: 4. The CDR3 has 14 amino acids. This sample was taken from a study of T cells after somatic rescue of genetic block. Generated by immunoSEQ multiplex PCR, the TCRdb table keeps only in-frame clones and is missing some. Here the sample spans 15,000 or so clones, about two thirds being singletons. The source is a boy between 5 and 17 years old. Sequenced input: peripheral blood mononuclear cells (PBMCs). The V call is TRBV12-5, the J call TRBJ2-1, with 10 nucleotides matching TRBD1. The CDR3 DNA follows: TGTGCTAGTGGTTTCTATGGGACAGGGGATGAGCAGTTCTTC. It is translated as CASGFYGTGDEQFF.